This T cell receptor (beta chain) was retrieved from a study of neurological immune-mediated disorders. Trimming at V came to 5 bases and at J to 0 bases, leaving 15 bases not matched to a gene. The CDR3 covers 18 residues. Germline CDR1 is MDHEN and CDR2 is SYDVKM. Overall study findings and caveats: Sharing of CDR3 amino acid sequences among expanded clones across subjects was absent, suggesting private repertoires in all groups.

Each CDR3 protein gets one entry after TCRdb re-called the 5' RACE reads with MiXCR. Here the sample spans more than 70,000 distinct CDR3 sequences, 10% being singletons. This clonotype was detected many times. Its antigen is still unknown. This chain joins TRBV28 and TRBJ2-7; TRBD1 aligns across 8 bases. This sequence was found in a middle-aged man in good health. Sequences were obtained from PBMCs. The CDR3 bases are TGTGCCAGCAGTCTGGGTCCCGGGACAGGACGCCCCTCCTACGAGCAGTACTTC. Translation gives CASSLGPGTGRPSYEQYF.